This T cell receptor beta chain was recorded in a study of radiation and T cells in renal cell carcinoma. General study points: Pretreatment tumor biopsies were lacking, so baseline clonotypes are unknown. Top tumor clonotypes rose in blood 2 weeks post-radiation, then contracted.

The CDR3 contains 16 residues. CDR1 is SGHDT and CDR2 is YYEEEE in the germline V gene. Between the trimmed V and J ends, which lost 4 bases and 3 bases, there was a span of 20 bases. The time point denotes: blood 4 weeks post-SBRT, at nephrectomy. As for treatment: 15 Gy SBRT to primary tumor, nephrectomy 4 weeks later. Nephrectomy followed 15 Gy stereotactic body radiation by 4 weeks. After SBRT, blood was collected at 2 and 4 weeks, plus baseline. Produced via immunoSEQ multiplex PCR; TCRdb's table is partial and in-frame only. The sample has some 31,000 clones; about 85% are singletons. Concerning this clone itself: Its antigen is unidentified.

Source: blood, taken from a patient whose treatment included radiotherapy and nephrectomy. This chain uses TRBV5-6 with TRBJ2-7, with D perhaps TRBD2 (6 bases). The TCR was taken from a man in his 60s with renal cell carcinoma. CDR3 amino acids: CASSILGQEGNYEQYF. In DNA, the CDR3 is TGTGCCAGCAGCATTCTGGGGCAGGAGGGGAACTACGAGCAGTACTTC.